The 3 T cell receptor beta chains below come from one sample, sequenced in a study of T cells in Graves' hyperthyroidism and ophthalmopathy. Template material for amplifying TCR beta CDR3 regions consisted of RNA transcripts. When the TCR CDR3 underwent first-round RT-PCR, the HTBI primer set was used. MiXCR, applied by TCRdb to the multiplex PCR reads, yields one record per CDR3 protein. The data show almost 600,000 distinct CDR3 sequences, under 60% seen once. Sequencing was performed on peripheral blood or thyroid tissue (not recorded which). These receptors all come from a young woman with Graves' hyperthyroidism.

Regarding this clonotype: A single base separates this from a much larger clone, so it may be a read error. This chain links TRBV6-2 or TRBV6-3 with TRBJ1-2, with unresolved D. Germline assignment: CDR1 MNHEY and CDR2 SVGEGT. The CDR3 has 14 amino acids. Between the trimmed V and J ends, which lost 5 bases and 5 bases, there was a span of 15 bases. The CDR3 bases are TGTGCCAGCAGTACCTCGTCCTTGGGTTATGGCTACACCTTC. Encoded protein: CASSTSSLGYGYTF.

This chain connects TRBV29-1 to TRBJ2-7; D may correspond to TRBD1 or TRBD2 (5 bases each). CDR1 is SQVTM, CDR2 ANQGSEA, per germline. The CDR3 loop spans 15 amino acids. Trimming pared 8 bases from V and 0 bases from J, leaving 20 bases between. The CDR3 here is CSSPGSREHSYEQYF. As DNA, the CDR3 is TGCAGCTCACCGGGGAGCAGGGAGCACTCCTACGAGCAGTACTTC.

Turning to this clonotype: This may come from a read error, since a much larger clone is one base off. This chain links TRBV11-2 with TRBJ2-5, with a weak D call TRBD2 (5 bases). The germline V gene encodes CDR1 SGHAT and CDR2 FQNNGV. This CDR3 comprises 15 residues. Trimming shortened V by 8 bases and J by 5 bases, and 21 bases separated the two germline ends. The CDR3 is CASPPPPGTGETQYF. DNA of the CDR3: TGTGCCAGCCCCCCCCCCCCGGGCACGGGGGAGACCCAGTACTTC.